The rows below give T cell receptor beta chains drawn from one sample of a study of glioma-infiltrating T cells after dendritic cell vaccination. Only in-frame clones appear in the TCRdb table, and some are missing; sequencing was by immunoSEQ multiplex PCR. The sample includes roughly 80,000 clones, roughly 84% seen only once; the top ten take around 2.1%. The sequenced sample was blood, obtained after dendritic cell vaccination. These receptors originate from a human donor with glioblastoma. Each CDR3 is given with its conserved first and last residue. Each record gives: V gene, D gene, J gene, clone size, CDR3 DNA, CDR3 protein. A D gene is named only where the DNA matches it firmly. Not every row has a clone size; where given, it reads once, few, many or a size class.

>TRBV6-5|-|TRBJ2-5|-
TGTGCCAGCAGTTTTCCCCCGGACTCTCCGGGAGAGACCCAGTACTTC
CASSFPPDSPGETQYF
>TRBV5-1|TRBD1|TRBJ2-1|-
TGCGCCAGCAGTTTACAGGGGCCTTTGGGTGAGCAGTTCTTC
CASSLQGPLGEQFF
>TRBV5-4|TRBD1|TRBJ1-2|few
TGTGCCAGCAGCTCCCCGGGACAGGGGAACTATGGCTACACCTTC
CASSSPGQGNYGYTF
>TRBV29-1|-|TRBJ1-1|-
TGCAGCGTTCCGGATGTGGGGGGTGCAGCTTTCTTT
CSVPDVGGAAFF
>TRBV6-5|-|TRBJ1-6|-
TGTGCCAGCAGTTACAGCCCCAATCCCACGAATTCACCCCTCCACTTT
CASSYSPNPTNSPLHF
>TRBV5-4|TRBD1|TRBJ2-1|-
TGTGCCAGCAGCGTACAGGGGGCGCGGAATGAGCAGTTCTTC
CASSVQGARNEQFF
>TRBV7-8|TRBD2|TRBJ2-1|-
TGTGCCAGCAGCGAGACTAGCGGGGGGGATGAGCAGTTCTTC
CASSETSGGDEQFF
>TRBV4-2|-|TRBJ1-2|-
TGTGCCAGCAGCCAAGAGGTCAGCGGCGGCTATGGCTACACCTTC
CASSQEVSGGYGYTF
>TRBV10-1|TRBD1|TRBJ1-1|-
TGCGCCAGCAGTGATTACAGGGGTACTGAAGCTTTCTTT
CASSDYRGTEAFF
>TRBV15|-|TRBJ1-5|-
TGTGCCACCAGCATCCCGGGAACGAGCAATCAGCCCCAGCATTTT
CATSIPGTSNQPQHF
>TRBV5-8|-|TRBJ2-7|-
TGTGCCAGCAGCTTGCAGCGTGGCGAGCAGTACTTC
CASSLQRGEQYF
>TRBV7-6|TRBD2|TRBJ2-7|-
TGTGCCAGCAGCTTTACTAGCGGGGGGATCTACGAGCAGTACTTC
CASSFTSGGIYEQYF
>TRBV10-3|-|TRBJ2-3|-
TGTGCCATCAGGACGGGGGATACGCAGTATTTT
CAIRTGDTQYF
>TRBV6-5|-|TRBJ2-5|-
TGTGCCAGCAATAAAATAGGGGCTGGAGAGACCCAGTACTTC
CASNKIGAGETQYF
>TRBV15|TRBD2|TRBJ2-4|-
TGTGCCACCAGCAGCGCGGGGGTGATATCAGCCAAAAACATTCAGTACTTC
CATSSAGVISAKNIQYF
>TRBV7-2|-|TRBJ2-5|once
TGTGCCAGCAGCTTTCGTCGGGGGAGGGGGGCGGAGACCCAGTACTTC
CASSFRRGRGAETQYF
>TRBV5-1|-|TRBJ1-5|-
TGCGCCAGCAGCCCCCGCGGGGGTTCTCAGCCCCAGCATTTT
CASSPRGGSQPQHF
>TRBV4-3|-|TRBJ2-5|-
TGCGCCAGCAGCACGGACACCCAAGAGACCCAGTACTTC
CASSTDTQETQYF
>TRBV11-2|-|TRBJ2-7|-
TGTGCCAGCAGCTTAGTTTTAGGAGACCCCCAGTACTTC
CASSLVLGDPQYF
>TRBV12-5|-|TRBJ2-7|-
TGTGCTAGTGGTTTGGGAGACTACGAGCAGTACTTC
CASGLGDYEQYF
>TRBV27|TRBD1|TRBJ1-5|-
TGTGCCAGCAGTCACTACCCGTCCCGGACAGGGGGTCCAAGCAATCAGCCCCAGCATTTT
CASSHYPSRTGGPSNQPQHF
>TRBV10-3|TRBD1|TRBJ2-5|-
TGTGCCATCAGTGAGGGCCAGGGGGCGGGGGAGACCCAGTACTTC
CAISEGQGAGETQYF
>TRBV7-9|TRBD2|TRBJ2-7|once
TGTGCCAGCAGCTTAGTCCGGGGGGACCCCTCCTACGAGCAGTACTTC
CASSLVRGDPSYEQYF
>TRBV6-5|-|TRBJ2-2|once
TGTGCCAGCACTCTAGACAGCCTGAACACCGGGGAGCTGTTTTTT
CASTLDSLNTGELFF
>TRBV30|-|TRBJ1-5|-
TGTGCCTGGAGTGTATGGGGCGAACCCAATCAGCCCCAGCATTTT
CAWSVWGEPNQPQHF
>TRBV27|TRBD2|TRBJ2-7|-
TGTGCCAGCAGACCACTAGCGGCTAGATACGAGCAGTACTTC
CASRPLAARYEQYF
>TRBV5-4|-|TRBJ2-5|-
TGTGCCAGCAGCCAGAGGACACTCCAAGAGACCCAGTACTTC
CASSQRTLQETQYF
>TRBV13|TRBD2|TRBJ2-3|few
TGTGCCAGCAGCTTCGGGACTAGCGGGAGGGCAGATACGCAGTATTTT
CASSFGTSGRADTQYF
>TRBV5-1|TRBD2|TRBJ2-3|-
TGCGCCAGCAGCTTAATGGAAGCGGGGATGCCAGATACGCAGTATTTT
CASSLMEAGMPDTQYF
>TRBV10-3|-|TRBJ1-1|few
TGTGCCATCAGTCTCCAGGGGCTGAACACTGAAGCTTTCTTT
CAISLQGLNTEAFF
>TRBV6-1|TRBD2|TRBJ2-7|-
TGTGCCAGCCATCCTGCCGATGCGGGGGCCTACGAGCAGTACTTC
CASHPADAGAYEQYF
>TRBV11-3|-|TRBJ2-1|-
TGTGCCAGCAGCCGATCGGCCGGGAGTGCCTACAATGAGCAGTTCTTC
CASSRSAGSAYNEQFF
>TRBV6-5|-|TRBJ2-1|-
TGTGCCAGCAGTTGCTTTGTTAGCGGCAATGAGCAGTTCTTC
CASSCFVSGNEQFF
>TRBV5-1|TRBD1|TRBJ1-1|-
TGCGCCAGCAGCCCGGACAGGCAAAACACTGAAGCTTTCTTT
CASSPDRQNTEAFF
>TRBV2|TRBD1|TRBJ2-1|-
TGTGCCAGCAAGGGGACAGTAGTTGAGGGTGAGCAGTTCTTC
CASKGTVVEGEQFF
>TRBV5-5|TRBD1|TRBJ1-5|-
TGTGCCAGCAGCTTACAGGGGGACTACAATCAGCCCCAGCATTTT
CASSLQGDYNQPQHF
>TRBV6-1|-|TRBJ2-3|-
TGTGCCAGCAGGCCTGACAGATATAGCACAGATACGCAGTATTTT
CASRPDRYSTDTQYF
>TRBV11-2|-|TRBJ2-2|-
TGTGCCAGCAGCCCCTACCGGGTGGTAAACACCGGGGAGCTGTTTTTT
CASSPYRVVNTGELFF
>TRBV7-9|-|TRBJ1-2|-
TGTGCCAGCAGCTTAGGACAGGGCTACACCTTC
CASSLGQGYTF
>TRBV15|-|TRBJ2-3|-
TGTGCCACCAGCAGTGGGGGCGCAACAGATACGCAGTATTTT
CATSSGGATDTQYF
>TRBV5-6|-|TRBJ1-6|once
TGTGCCAGCAGCTTGAAGACAGGCGGGAATTCACCCCTCCACTTT
CASSLKTGGNSPLHF
>TRBV5-1|-|TRBJ1-2|-
TGCGCCAGCAGCTTGAGGCCACAGGACTATGGCTACACCTTC
CASSLRPQDYGYTF
>TRBV28|-|TRBJ2-3|-
TGTGCCAGCAGTTTCCCTAAGAATACGCAGTATTTT
CASSFPKNTQYF
>TRBV19|-|TRBJ2-3|-
TGTGCCAGTAATCAGAGAGCTAGAACCACAGATACGCAGTATTTT
CASNQRARTTDTQYF
>TRBV11-2|-|TRBJ1-2|-
TGTGCCAGCAGCCGTATTGGGGGGGCAGGAAACTATGGCTACACCTTC
CASSRIGGAGNYGYTF
>TRBV15|-|TRBJ1-1|-
TGTGCCACCAGCAGAGAATCTACAGGGCGGGTCACTGAAGCTTTCTTT
CATSRESTGRVTEAFF
>TRBV6-5|TRBD2|TRBJ2-3|-
TGTGCCAGCAGTGGACTAGCCAAGGGGACAGATACGCAGTATTTT
CASSGLAKGTDTQYF